What follows are 18 T cell receptor beta chains derived from one specimen sequenced in a study of shared clonotypes between healthy human individuals. Profiled with immunoSEQ multiplex PCR; TCRdb holds only in-frame clones, not every one. The sample lists 2 million or so clones; about 94% were seen once. CD45RO-negative, CCR7-selected cells formed the naive CD8 fraction, which excluded terminally differentiated effector memory CD45RA+ cells. Sequencing was performed on naive CD8+ T cells sorted from blood. Receptors originate from a man between 18 and 29 years old in good health.

The chain employs TRBV30 and TRBJ1-1, with 7 bases that match TRBD1. The J segment lost 3 bases and the V segment lost 4 bases, leaving 8 bases of the junction unmatched. The CDR3 sequence is 14 residues long. Per germline, CDR1 GTSNPN and CDR2 SVGIG (reference sequence). This chain's CDR3 is CAWTSDREDTEAFF. The CDR3 bases are TGTGCCTGGACCTCCGACAGGGAAGACACTGAAGCTTTCTTT. Combining the CDR3 with reference TRBV30 and TRBJ1-1 gives the whole variable domain SQTIHQWPATLVQPVGSPLSLECTVEGTSNPNLYWYRQAAGRGLQLLFYSVGIGQISSEVPQNLSASRPQDRQFILSSKKLLLSDSGFYLCAWTSDREDTEAFFGQGTRLTVV.

The chain uses TRBV5-6 and TRBJ2-4; 7 nucleotides align to TRBD1. The germline CDR1 and CDR2 sequences are SGHDT and YYEEEE. V dropped 4 bases and J dropped 6; count of bases not matched to a gene: 10. The CDR3 spans 15 residues. The CDR3 DNA reads as TGTGCCAGCAGCCGAACTGACAGGGACGTAAACATTCAGTACTTC. Protein sequence: CASSRTDRDVNIQYF.

The chain employs TRBV7-6 and TRBJ2-1; D unclear. This CDR3 has 14 residues. Germline V lookup: CDR1 SGHVS, CDR2 FNYEAQ. V lost 5 bases to trimming and J lost 2 bases, with 10 bases between them. In nucleotides, the CDR3 is TGTGCCAGCAGCATAACTACTACCTACAATGAGCAGTTCTTC. Protein: CASSITTTYNEQFF.

About this clone: Different DNA sequences within this sample yield the same CDR3. This rearrangement joins TRBV30 to TRBJ2-1, with D unclear. Trimming took off 0 bases at V and 7 bases at J, with 7 bases between the two ends. The CDR3 sequence is 12 residues long. Germline CDR1 is GTSNPN and CDR2 is SVGIG (reference sequence). DNA of the CDR3: TGTGCCTGGAGTGTACACGGGAATGAGCAGTTCTTC. Amino acids: CAWSVHGNEQFF. The variable domain in full, with the rest retrieved from reference TRBV30 and TRBJ2-1, is SQTIHQWPATLVQPVGSPLSLECTVEGTSNPNLYWYRQAAGRGLQLLFYSVGIGQISSEVPQNLSASRPQDRQFILSSKKLLLSDSGFYLCAWSVHGNEQFFGPGTRLTVL.

The chain combines TRBV10-3 with TRBJ1-2; 7 nucleotides line up with TRBD1. V gave up 2 bases and J gave up 0 bases; unmatched junction bases: 3. This CDR3 is built from 15 residues. Germline-derived CDR1 and CDR2 are ENHRY and SYGVKD. The CDR3: CAISEAGTANYGYTF. In DNA form, the CDR3 reads TGTGCCATCAGTGAGGCAGGGACAGCTAACTATGGCTACACCTTC.

The chain uses TRBV5-8 and TRBJ2-7; no clear D gene. V shed 3 bases and J shed 5 bases, with 12 bases lying between them. The CDR3 sequence is 13 residues long. Germline V gene lookup returns CDR1 SGHTS and CDR2 YDEGEE. The CDR3 here is CASSYQFVDEQYF. CDR3 sequence (DNA): TGTGCCAGCAGCTACCAATTCGTGGACGAGCAGTACTTC. The full variable domain, rest sourced from reference TRBV5-8 and TRBJ2-7, is EAGVTQSPTHLIKTRGQQATLRCSPISGHTSVYWYQQALGLGLQFLLWYDEGEERNRGNFPPRFSGRQFPNYSSELNVNALELEDSALYLCASSYQFVDEQYFGPGTRLTVT.

The chain has TRBV5-6 and TRBJ1-2, with D maybe TRBD1 (6 bases). With 2 bases removed from V and 5 bases from J, the gap between germline ends came to 16 bases. The germline V gene encodes CDR1 SGHDT and CDR2 YYEEEE. The CDR3 has 15 residues. The DNA of the CDR3 is TGTGCCAGCAGCTTAACCACAGGGATAGATTATGGCTACACCTTC. This codes for CASSLTTGIDYGYTF.

The V gene is TRBV11-2, the J gene TRBJ2-5, with D possibly matching TRBD1 (6 bases). Trimming shortened V by 5 bases and J by 5 bases, and 24 bases separated the two germline ends. Germline V gene data show CDR1 as SGHAT and CDR2 as FQNNGV. This CDR3 spans 17 amino acids. The CDR3 DNA reads TGTGCCAGCAGCCTTCTCCAGGGGTCAATTCTGGGGGAGACCCAGTACTTC. Amino acids: CASSLLQGSILGETQYF.

There are a few counts of this clone. The J gene is TRBJ2-7, the V gene TRBV5-4, with 14 bases matching TRBD2. CDR1 is SGHNT, CDR2 YYREEE, per germline (reference sequence). With V trimmed by 0 bases and J by 6 bases, 2 bases remained unmatched. This CDR3 spans 15 amino acids. The CDR3 loop reads CASSLGGLAGVEQYF. As DNA, the CDR3 is TGTGCCAGCAGCTTGGGGGGACTAGCGGGAGTCGAGCAGTACTTC.

CDR3: CASSYTPGYSTEAFF. In DNA form, the CDR3 reads TGTGCCAGCAGTTACACCCCGGGGTACAGCACTGAAGCTTTCTTT. The chain combines TRBV6-5 with TRBJ1-1; D uncertain. CDR3 size: 15 residues. V lost 2 bases to trimming and J lost 4 bases, with 14 bases between them. The germline gives CDR1 MNHEY, CDR2 SVGAGI.

The V gene is TRBV18, the J gene TRBJ2-7; a possible D gene is TRBD1 (6 bases). V shed 2 bases and J shed 2 bases, with 16 bases lying between them. CDR1 and CDR2 from the germline V gene are KGHSH and LQKENI. The CDR3 is made up of 16 amino acids. CDR3 protein: CASSPIEGDRPYEQYF. In DNA form, the CDR3 reads TGTGCCAGCTCACCAATTGAAGGTGACAGGCCCTACGAGCAGTACTTC.

This clone was detected once. The CDR3: CASSLSTAGSTDTQYF. The CDR3 DNA follows: TGTGCCAGCAGCTTAAGTACGGCGGGTTCCACAGATACGCAGTATTTT. The chain combines TRBV7-6 with TRBJ2-3, with D tentatively TRBD2 (5 bases). The CDR3 runs to 16 residues. Trimming shortened V by 2 bases and J by 2 bases, and 14 bases separated the two germline ends. Germline lookup yields CDR1 SGHVS and CDR2 FNYEAQ.

The chain recombines TRBV7-9 with TRBJ2-3; unclear D gene. Germline assignment: CDR1 SEHNR and CDR2 FQNEAQ (reference sequence). The CDR3 loop spans 14 amino acids. V was clipped by 4 bases and J by 2 bases, with 10 bases between them. As DNA, the CDR3 is TGTGCCAGCAGCTCCTCTCAGAACACAGATACGCAGTATTTT. It codes for CASSSSQNTDTQYF.

Here the CDR3 reads CASSLAGPTYEQYF. DNA for the CDR3: TGTGCCAGCAGCTTAGCGGGACCTACCTACGAGCAGTACTTC. The chain is built from TRBV7-8 and TRBJ2-7, with D tentatively TRBD1 or TRBD2 (5 bases each). Per germline, CDR1 SGHVS and CDR2 FQNEAQ. CDR3 length: 14 amino acids. V gave up 0 bases and J gave up 2 bases, with 8 bases separating them.

This chain links TRBV7-9 with TRBJ2-7, with 10 bases aligning to TRBD2. After removal of 1 base from V and 3 bases from J, the junction contained 3 bases not matched to a gene. The CDR3 consists of 15 residues. Germline CDR1 reads SEHNR; CDR2 reads FQNEAQ (reference sequence). CDR3 sequence: CASSLGASGSYEQYF. CDR3 nucleotide sequence: TGTGCCAGCAGCTTAGGGGCTAGCGGGAGCTACGAGCAGTACTTC.

Concerning this clone: The same CDR3 arises from other DNA sequences in this sample as well. Here the CDR3 DNA reads TGCGCCAGCAGCTTGGTCGGATACGAGCAGTACTTC. It translates to CASSLVGYEQYF. The chain couples TRBV5-1 to TRBJ2-7, with D hard to call. The CDR3 runs to 12 residues. Trimming cost V 0 bases and J 4 bases, with 5 bases left between them. Germline-derived CDR1 and CDR2 are SGHRS and YFSETQ.

The chain links TRBV6-5 to TRBJ2-1, with D maybe TRBD1 (6 bases). The CDR3 extends over 15 amino acids. CDR1 MNHEY and CDR2 SVGAGI come from the germline V gene. With 5 bases removed from V and 5 bases from J, the gap between germline ends came to 16 bases. Written as DNA, the CDR3 is TGTGCCAGCAGTCCGACACAGGGCCGAAACAATGAGCAGTTCTTC. Translated: CASSPTQGRNNEQFF.

The chain has TRBV14 and TRBJ1-1; unclear D gene. V was pared by 3 bases and J by 0 bases, with 14 bases between. In germline, CDR1 is SGHDN, CDR2 FVKESK. The length of the CDR3 is 16 residues. The CDR3 is CASSQRPDRVNTEAFF. CDR3 nucleotide sequence: TGTGCCAGCAGCCAGAGGCCCGATCGAGTGAACACTGAAGCTTTCTTT.